A selection of T cell receptor beta chains follows, all from one sample in a study of blood T cell repertoires in COVID-19. Produced via immunoSEQ multiplex PCR; TCRdb's table is partial and in-frame only. The sample contains 190,000 or so clones, 80% to 90% of which appear only once. The sequenced sample consisted of PBMCs or T cells enriched from blood (not recorded which). These receptors all come from a man aged 25-40 years who had recovered from COVID-19. CDR3s include the opening cysteine and the closing phenylalanine or tryptophan.

J gene,V gene,CDR3 protein
TRBJ1-1,TRBV4-1,CASSQERTGGGDTEAFF
TRBJ1-5,TRBV19,CASSILQGDQPQHF
TRBJ2-7,TRBV4-3,CASSQGLGTSEVAEQYF
TRBJ2-6,TRBV5-1,CASSWAWSRGLSGANVLTF
TRBJ2-1,TRBV29-1,CSVGLGPLADEQFF
TRBJ2-1,TRBV7-9,CASSLGSGSSYNEQFF
TRBJ2-7,TRBV10-1,CASSGPRGGISYEQYF
TRBJ1-1,TRBV7-9,CASSLVAGMNTEAFF
TRBJ2-1,TRBV12-3/TRBV12-4,CASSYLGAEQFF
TRBJ2-3,TRBV9,CASSVGGLVLDTQYF
TRBJ2-2,TRBV28,CASSTRTGGAGELFF
TRBJ1-2,TRBV6-5,CASSYSSRAYGYTF
TRBJ2-7,TRBV2,CASSASRNSGYEQYF
TRBJ1-5,TRBV5-6,CASSRQTGKNQPQHF
TRBJ1-1,TRBV6-2/TRBV6-3,CASSYYFGTEAFF
TRBJ2-2,TRBV11-2,CASSWIPEPSANTGELFF
TRBJ2-7,TRBV19,CASSTPRASGSGYEQYF
TRBJ2-1,TRBV11-2,CASSGRGDEQFF
TRBJ2-3,TRBV20-1,CSASPRRSDTQYF
TRBJ1-6,TRBV4-3,CASSQIRNSPLHF
TRBJ1-5,TRBV7-9,CASSQEGNQPQHF
TRBJ1-6,TRBV28,CASSAGQVQSNSRSPLHF
TRBJ2-7,TRBV28,CASTAGQGPYEQYF
TRBJ1-2,TRBV5-4,CASSLDRGLYGYTF
TRBJ1-2,TRBV30,CAWSVFIANYGYTF
TRBJ1-3,TRBV21-1,CASSKVRRGGNTIYF
TRBJ1-2,TRBV9,CASSVQGNYGYTF
TRBJ1-5,TRBV19,CASTRSTGTNQPQHF
TRBJ2-7,TRBV27,CASSLRRQGGYEQYF
TRBJ2-2,TRBV19,CASRRDSHTGELFF
TRBJ2-7,TRBV5-4,CASSADSYEQYF
TRBJ1-1,TRBV20-1,CSASQWNTEAFF
TRBJ1-1,TRBV24-1,CATQQVIWMGTMNTEAFF
TRBJ1-3,TRBV7-6,CASSLTTGAGNTIYF
TRBJ2-1,TRBV19,CASSIVGLGNEQFF
TRBJ2-7,TRBV10-3,CAINPGGGGYEQYF
TRBJ2-2,TRBV5-4,CASSPRQAGTGELFF
TRBJ1-2,TRBV4-3,CASSQDRQSSNYGYTF